This T cell receptor beta chain is drawn from a study of T-cell reconstitution after alpha-beta-depleted transplantation in children. The CDR3 has 15 amino acids. Germline CDR1 and CDR2: SGHRS and YFSETQ. The V gene lost 0 bases and the J gene lost 14 bases, with 20 bases spanning the gap. As it was prepared, the TCRbeta library received unique molecular identifiers. MiXCR was run by TCRdb on the PCR reads, yielding one entry per CDR3 protein. Among under 450,000 distinct CDR3 sequences listed, about an eighth were seen once. The receptor comes from a human donor who donated a stem cell graft to a child with Fanconi anemia. Sequenced here: PBMCs, sampled from the stem cell graft. The chain employs TRBV5-1 and TRBJ1-4; D might be TRBD1 (5 bases). The CDR3 bases are TGCGCCAGCAGCTTGGAAGGAGCTTCGGGGGAGAGGCTGTTTTTT. Protein product: CASSLEGASGERLFF.